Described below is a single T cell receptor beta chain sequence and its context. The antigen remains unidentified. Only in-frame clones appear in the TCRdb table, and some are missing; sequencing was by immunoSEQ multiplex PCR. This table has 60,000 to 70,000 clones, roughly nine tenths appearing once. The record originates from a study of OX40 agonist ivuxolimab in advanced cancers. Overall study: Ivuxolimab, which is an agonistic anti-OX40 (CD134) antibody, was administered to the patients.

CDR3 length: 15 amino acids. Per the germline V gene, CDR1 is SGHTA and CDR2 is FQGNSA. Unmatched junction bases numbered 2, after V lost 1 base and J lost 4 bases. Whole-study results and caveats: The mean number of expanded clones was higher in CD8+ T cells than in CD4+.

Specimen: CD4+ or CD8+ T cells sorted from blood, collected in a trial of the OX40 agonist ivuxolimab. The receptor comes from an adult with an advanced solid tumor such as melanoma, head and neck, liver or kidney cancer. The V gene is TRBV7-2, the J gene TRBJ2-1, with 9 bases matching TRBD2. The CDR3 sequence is CASSLVSGSYNEQFF. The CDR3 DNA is TGTGCCAGCAGCTTAGTTAGCGGGAGTTACAATGAGCAGTTCTTC.